Shown below are 6 T cell receptor beta chains from a single sample sequenced in a study of shared clonotypes between healthy human individuals. This table comes from immunoSEQ multiplex PCR, and its TCRdb copy is limited to in-frame clones, with some not included. In the table there are 300,000 to 400,000 clones, over 65% of which are singletons. The specimen sequenced was memory CD4+ T cells sorted from blood. Subset defined: CD45RA-negative fraction. Receptors were obtained from a man between 25 and 39 years old in good health.

This chain connects TRBV6-5 to TRBJ2-1, with D possibly matching TRBD2 (7 bases). Per the germline V gene, CDR1 is MNHEY and CDR2 is SVGAGI. This CDR3 has 15 residues. V was clipped by 7 bases and J by 7 bases, with 20 bases between them. The CDR3 nucleotides are TGTGCCAGCACCTTACGGGGGGCGCTGGGGAATGAGCAGTTCTTC. It encodes CASTLRGALGNEQFF.

The CDR3: CASSKDRGRNEQFF. Written as DNA, the CDR3 is TGTGCCAGTAGTAAAGACAGGGGCAGGAATGAGCAGTTCTTC. This chain connects TRBV19 to TRBJ2-1; 8 nucleotides match TRBD1. The J segment lost 7 bases and the V segment lost 4 bases, leaving 6 bases of the junction unmatched. Germline V gene sequence: CDR1 LNHDA, CDR2 SQIVND (reference sequence). The CDR3 length is 14 residues.

The V and J genes are TRBV15 and TRBJ1-1, with 7 bases aligning to TRBD1. The J segment lost 5 bases and the V segment lost 1 base, leaving 4 bases of the junction unmatched. The CDR3 is 14 amino acids. CDR1 and CDR2 (germline): LNHNV, YYDKDF (reference sequence). CDR3 sequence (DNA): TGTGCCACCAGCAGAGGACAGGGTGGGACTGAAGCTTTCTTT. Translating it yields CATSRGQGGTEAFF.

The V call is TRBV4-2, the J call TRBJ2-7; TRBD2 aligns across 7 bases. Germline V gives CDR1 LGHNA, CDR2 YNFKEQ. The CDR3 length is 16 residues. Losses at the gene ends were 1 base for V and 1 base for J; bases not matched to a gene: 7. The CDR3 DNA reads as TGTGCCAGCAGCCAAGTTGCGGGAGTTTCTTCCTACGAGCAGTACTTC. Residues: CASSQVAGVSSYEQYF.

V usage is TRBV5-1 and J usage is TRBJ2-2, with a tentative D call TRBD2 (5 bases). From germline, CDR1 is SGHRS and CDR2 YFSETQ. Trimming took 5 bases from V and 2 from J, leaving 13 bases between them. There are 15 residues in the CDR3. The CDR3 DNA follows: TGCGCCAGCAGTAAAAGCGGACTCAACACCGGGGAGCTGTTTTTT. Amino acids: CASSKSGLNTGELFF.

The chain has TRBV28 and TRBJ2-7; 8 bases are shared with TRBD2. The CDR3 runs 15 residues. J was trimmed by 3 bases and V by 5 bases; bases with no gene match: 9. CDR1 and CDR2 (germline): MDHEN, SYDVKM. CDR3 nucleotides: TGTGCCAGCAGTCTGAGGGCGGGAGGTTTCTACGAGCAGTACTTC. Its translation is CASSLRAGGFYEQYF.